This is a list of T cell receptor beta chains from one sample in a study of T cell changes during pregnancy in multiple sclerosis. The method was immunoSEQ multiplex PCR; TCRdb's version includes in-frame clones alone and lacks a portion of them. Of about 86,000 clones detected, approximately 90% appear once; the ten largest clones hold around 2%. This sample comprised peripheral blood, obtained in the first trimester of pregnancy. Every receptor here comes from a female donor in good health, enrolled as a control in a pregnancy study. CDR3s include the opening cysteine and the closing phenylalanine or tryptophan. Each record gives: D gene, CDR3 length, J gene, clone size, V gene, CDR3 DNA, CDR3 protein. The D gene is left open where the match is weak. For some rows the clone size is stated as once, few or many, or as a class when expanded; others skip it.

>.|13|TRBJ1-1|.|TRBV19
TGTGCCAGTAGTATTACAGAGAACACTGAAGCTTTCTTT
CASSITENTEAFF
>TRBD1|16|TRBJ1-4|.|TRBV7-2
TGTGCCAGCAGCTCCCAGGGGGCGCGGGCTAATGAAAAACTGTTTTTT
CASSSQGARANEKLFF
>.|16|TRBJ2-7|.|TRBV6-5
TGTGCCAGCAGTTACCTGAGAGTAGGGGACACCTACGAGCAGTACTTC
CASSYLRVGDTYEQYF
>.|13|TRBJ1-1|once|TRBV15
TGTGCCACCAGCTTCGAGTGGAACACTGAAGCTTTCTTT
CATSFEWNTEAFF
>.|13|TRBJ1-1|once|TRBV28
TGTGCCAGCAGCATGGCGGGGGGGAGGCAAGCTTTCTTT
CASSMAGGRQAFF
>.|15|TRBJ1-5|.|TRBV30
TGTGCCTGGAGTTCTGGACAGAATAGCAATCAGCCCCAGCATTTT
CAWSSGQNSNQPQHF
>TRBD1|14|TRBJ1-4|.|TRBV9
TGTGCCAGCAGCGCCGGGACAGTACATGAAAAACTGTTTTTT
CASSAGTVHEKLFF
>TRBD2|16|TRBJ2-3|.|TRBV7-2
TGTGCCAGCAGCCGGACTAGCGGGGGGCGTCAAGATACGCAGTATTTT
CASSRTSGGRQDTQYF
>TRBD1|14|TRBJ1-2|.|TRBV18
TGTGCCAGCTCAATTACTCAGGGGGCAAATGGCTACACCTTC
CASSITQGANGYTF
>.|16|TRBJ1-5|.|TRBV18
TGTGCCAGCTCACCACCGTCTGGGCGAGGCAATCAGCCCCAGCATTTT
CASSPPSGRGNQPQHF
>TRBD1|15|TRBJ1-1|.|TRBV6-5
TGTGCCAGCAGTTCCAAGGGACAGGCCCTCCCTGAAGCTTTCTTT
CASSSKGQALPEAFF
>TRBD1|15|TRBJ2-2|.|TRBV5-1
TGCGCCAGCAGCTTTGGACCGGACAGGGCCGGGGAGCTGTTTTTT
CASSFGPDRAGELFF
>.|17|TRBJ2-7|.|TRBV19
TGTGCCAGTAGTATTAAGGGCGGACAGAGTTATTTCTACGAGCAGTACTTC
CASSIKGGQSYFYEQYF
>TRBD1|16|TRBJ2-1|.|TRBV10-3
TGTGCCATCAGTGCAGGACAGGGTAATTCCTACAATGAGCAGTTCTTC
CAISAGQGNSYNEQFF
>TRBD2|18|TRBJ2-3|.|TRBV4-3
TGCGCCAGCAGCCAAGATTCGGCTAGCGGTTATAGCACAGATACGCAGTATTTT
CASSQDSASGYSTDTQYF
>.|15|TRBJ2-5|.|TRBV28
TGTGCCAGCAGTTTCGGGGTGGGAGGGGGGGAGACCCAGTACTTC
CASSFGVGGGETQYF
>.|19|TRBJ2-6|.|TRBV18
TGTGCCAGCTCACCAGATAGTCAGGCCATTTTCTCTGGGGCCAACGTCCTGACTTTC
CASSPDSQAIFSGANVLTF
>.|11|TRBJ2-7|.|TRBV6-5
TGTGCCAGCAGTTCAATTTACGAGCAGTACTTC
CASSSIYEQYF
>.|14|TRBJ2-7|.|TRBV29-1
TGCAGCGTTGGGCGGGACAGTTCTGTCGGTGAGCAGTACTTC
CSVGRDSSVGEQYF
>.|14|TRBJ1-1|.|TRBV7-9
TGTGCCAGCAGCCGAAGCCGGGGGAACACTGAAGCTTTCTTT
CASSRSRGNTEAFF
>.|15|TRBJ2-2|once|TRBV11-2
TGTGCCAGCAGCTTATTACAGGGCTTTACCGGGGAGCTGTTTTTT
CASSLLQGFTGELFF
>.|18|TRBJ1-1|.|TRBV9
TGTGCCAGCAGCGTATCCGCGTCAGGGGCCTTGGGGAACACTGAAGCTTTCTTT
CASSVSASGALGNTEAFF
>TRBD1|18|TRBJ1-5|.|TRBV7-2
TGTGCCAGCAGCTCGCCCCCCGGGACAGGGGTTAGCAATCAGCCCCAGCATTTT
CASSSPPGTGVSNQPQHF
>.|16|TRBJ1-1|.|TRBV27
TGTGCCAGCAGTTTATGGGGGCGCGGGGGTAACACTGAAGCTTTCTTT
CASSLWGRGGNTEAFF
>TRBD2|17|TRBJ2-3|once|TRBV4-3
TGCGCCAGCAGCCAAGAGAGAAGGCGGGGGGGCACAGATACGCAGTATTTT
CASSQERRRGGTDTQYF
>.|16|TRBJ2-2|.|TRBV7-2
TGTGCCAGCAGCCCCCAACCCTCGGTTGTGGCCGGGGAGCTGTTTTTT
CASSPQPSVVAGELFF
>TRBD1|16|TRBJ1-4|.|TRBV6-1
TGTGCCAGCAGTGAAGTCCCCCCCGTCAGGGGGGAAAAACTGTTTTTT
CASSEVPPVRGEKLFF
>.|11|TRBJ1-2|.|TRBV19
TGTGCCAGTAGTATTGGGGCTGGCTACACCTTC
CASSIGAGYTF
>TRBD2|18|TRBJ2-5|.|TRBV4-2
TGTGCCAGCAGCCAGGCCCCTTTAGCGGGGGGCGGCCAAGAGACCCAGTACTTC
CASSQAPLAGGGQETQYF
>TRBD1|17|TRBJ2-2|once|TRBV4-1
TGCGCCAGCAGCCCCCGAGGACAGGGGGCGAACACCGGGGAGCTGTTTTTT
CASSPRGQGANTGELFF
>.|13|TRBJ2-7|.|TRBV4-3
TGCGCCAGCAGCCCACAGCCGGGGTACGAGCAGTACTTC
CASSPQPGYEQYF
>.|12|TRBJ1-6|.|TRBV6-1
TGTGCCAGCAGTCCGCAGGGCTCACCCCTCCACTTT
CASSPQGSPLHF
>.|12|TRBJ2-7|.|TRBV4-2
TGTGCCAGCAGCCAAGATCAGGGCGAGCAGTACTTC
CASSQDQGEQYF
>.|15|TRBJ1-1|.|TRBV28
TGTGCCAGCAACACTTTTACCGGGGTCAACACTGAAGCTTTCTTT
CASNTFTGVNTEAFF
>.|13|TRBJ1-1|.|TRBV2
TGTGCCAGCAAGGGCAGGGTTGGCACTGAAGCTTTCTTT
CASKGRVGTEAFF
>.|15|TRBJ1-4|.|TRBV6-1
TGTGCCAGCAGTGAGGAGGTTGCAACTAATGAAAAACTGTTTTTT
CASSEEVATNEKLFF
>.|14|TRBJ2-2|.|TRBV7-9
TGTGCCACTACAGGGATGGCGAACACCGGGGAGCTGTTTTTT
CATTGMANTGELFF
>TRBD1|16|TRBJ1-2|.|TRBV4-1
TGCGCCAGCAGTCCAAACACACAGGGGACTAACTATGGCTACACCTTC
CASSPNTQGTNYGYTF
>TRBD1|17|TRBJ2-5|.|TRBV7-9
TGTGCCAGCCTAGCTTTTAGGGGACAGCATTACAAGGAGACCCAGTACTTC
CASLAFRGQHYKETQYF
>.|14|TRBJ2-7|.|TRBV6-5
TGTGCCAGCGGGGGCGGGGGCGCCCGGGACGAGCAGTACTTC
CASGGGGARDEQYF
>TRBD1|13|TRBJ1-2|.|TRBV9
TGTGCCAGCAGCGACGACAGGGGTGGTGGCTACACCTTC
CASSDDRGGGYTF
>TRBD1|16|TRBJ1-6|.|TRBV7-2
TGTGCCAGCAGCTTAAGGCCGGGACAGGGGACCTCACCCCTCCACTTT
CASSLRPGQGTSPLHF
>TRBD2|18|TRBJ2-2|.|TRBV7-3
TGTGCCAGCAGCTCGCCGACTAGCGGGGGGGCGAACACCGGGGAGCTGTTTTTT
CASSSPTSGGANTGELFF
>.|15|TRBJ1-1|.|TRBV11-2
TGTGCCAGCAGCTTACCAGGACAGATGAACACTGAAGCTTTCTTT
CASSLPGQMNTEAFF
>.|17|TRBJ1-5|.|TRBV4-3
TGCGCCAGCAGCCAAGATGAATTATCAGGTTTCTATCAGCCCCAGCATTTT
CASSQDELSGFYQPQHF
>.|15|TRBJ2-6|.|TRBV7-9
TGTGCCAGCAGCACGGGGGAAGCTGGGGCCAACGTCCTGACTTTC
CASSTGEAGANVLTF
>TRBD1|13|TRBJ1-1|.|TRBV4-2
TGTGCCAGCAGCCCAGGGGGATACACTGAAGCTTTCTTT
CASSPGGYTEAFF
>.|16|TRBJ2-7|.|TRBV27
TGTGCCAGCCTCTGGGGGCTAGCGGATAGTGCCTACGAGCAGTACTTC
CASLWGLADSAYEQYF
>.|15|TRBJ1-3|once|TRBV13
TGTGCCAGCAGCTTAACCGGGACACCTCGAAACACCATATATTTT
CASSLTGTPRNTIYF
>TRBD2|16|TRBJ2-6|.|TRBV7-8
TGTGCCAGCACCCCGCAGGGAGGGGCTGGGGCCAACGTCCTGACTTTC
CASTPQGGAGANVLTF
>.|15|TRBJ2-3|.|TRBV11-1
TGTGCCAGCAGCTTAACGGCGGGCGAACGGCGTACGCAGTATTTT
CASSLTAGERRTQYF